This T cell receptor beta chain emerged from a study of Graves' ophthalmopathy and Graves' hyperthyroidism. As the template, RNA transcripts were used to amplify TCR beta CDR3 regions. After a first-round RT-PCR with HTBI primers, a second-round multiplex PCR was run. MiXCR, run by TCRdb on the multiplex PCR reads, gives a single entry per CDR3 protein. The table includes a few hundred thousand distinct CDR3 sequences, under 25% detected once. This clonotype was seen at least ten times. Unmatched junction bases numbered 10, after V lost 5 bases and J lost 5 bases. The CDR3 is 16 residues long. Per the germline V gene, CDR1 is MGHDK and CDR2 is SYGVNS.

V usage is TRBV25-1 and J usage is TRBJ2-5, with 11 bases that match TRBD2. Sequencing was performed on peripheral blood. The clonotype was recovered from a woman in her late teens or twenties with stable Graves' hyperthyroidism. CDR3 nucleotide sequence: TGTGCCAGCAGTCCCCATACTAGCGGGAGTAAGGAGACCCAGTACTTC. Translation gives CASSPHTSGSKETQYF.